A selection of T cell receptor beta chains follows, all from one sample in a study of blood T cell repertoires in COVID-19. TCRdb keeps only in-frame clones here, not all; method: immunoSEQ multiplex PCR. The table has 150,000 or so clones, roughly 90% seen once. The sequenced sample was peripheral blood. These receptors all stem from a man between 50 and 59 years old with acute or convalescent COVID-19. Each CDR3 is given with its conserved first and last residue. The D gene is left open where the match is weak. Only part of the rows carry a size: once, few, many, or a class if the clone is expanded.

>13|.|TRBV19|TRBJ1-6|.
CASSRSNNSPLHF
TGTGCCAGTAGTAGAAGCAATAATTCACCCCTCCACTTT
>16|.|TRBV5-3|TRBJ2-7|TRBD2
CAIPGLAGKGSYEQYF
TGTGCCATCCCGGGACTAGCGGGAAAGGGGTCCTACGAGCAGTACTTC
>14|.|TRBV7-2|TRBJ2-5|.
CASSPRTDLETQYF
TGTGCCAGCAGCCCTAGGACGGACTTGGAGACCCAGTACTTC
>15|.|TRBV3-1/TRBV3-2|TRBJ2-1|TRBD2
CASSQGSGAFGEQFF
TGTGCCAGCAGCCAAGGCAGCGGGGCCTTTGGAGAGCAGTTCTTC
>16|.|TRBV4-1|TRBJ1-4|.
CASSKLTRVPNEKLFF
TGCGCCAGCAGCAAACTGACTAGGGTGCCTAATGAAAAACTGTTTTTT
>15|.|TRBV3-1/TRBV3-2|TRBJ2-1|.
CASSFDRARGNEQFF
TGTGCCAGCAGCTTCGACAGGGCCCGGGGGAATGAGCAGTTCTTC
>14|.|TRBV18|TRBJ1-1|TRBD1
CASSGQGVNTEAFF
TGTGCCAGCTCAGGACAGGGGGTGAACACTGAAGCTTTCTTT
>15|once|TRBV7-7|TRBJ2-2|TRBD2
CASSSTSQSTGELFF
TGTGCTAGCAGCTCGACTAGCCAGTCCACCGGGGAGCTGTTTTTT
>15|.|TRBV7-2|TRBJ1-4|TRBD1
CASSLVGQGREKLFF
TGTGCCAGCAGCTTAGTTGGACAGGGAAGAGAAAAACTGTTTTTT
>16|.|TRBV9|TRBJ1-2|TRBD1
CASSASHRGPFYGYTF
TGTGCCAGCAGCGCATCACACAGGGGTCCTTTTTATGGCTACACCTTC
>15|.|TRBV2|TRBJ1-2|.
CASRIHRTARYGYTF
TGTGCCAGCAGGATACACCGGACAGCACGATATGGCTACACCTTC
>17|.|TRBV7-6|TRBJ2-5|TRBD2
CASSFRLADYQETAQYF
TGTGCCAGCAGCTTCAGACTAGCGGATTATCAAGAGACGGCCCAGTACTTC
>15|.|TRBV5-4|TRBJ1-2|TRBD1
CASSSPGQGARGYTF
TGTGCCAGCAGCTCACCGGGACAGGGGGCGCGTGGCTACACCTTC
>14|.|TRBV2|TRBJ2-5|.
CASRDRRTQETQYF
TGTGCCAGCAGAGACAGGCGCACCCAAGAGACCCAGTACTTC